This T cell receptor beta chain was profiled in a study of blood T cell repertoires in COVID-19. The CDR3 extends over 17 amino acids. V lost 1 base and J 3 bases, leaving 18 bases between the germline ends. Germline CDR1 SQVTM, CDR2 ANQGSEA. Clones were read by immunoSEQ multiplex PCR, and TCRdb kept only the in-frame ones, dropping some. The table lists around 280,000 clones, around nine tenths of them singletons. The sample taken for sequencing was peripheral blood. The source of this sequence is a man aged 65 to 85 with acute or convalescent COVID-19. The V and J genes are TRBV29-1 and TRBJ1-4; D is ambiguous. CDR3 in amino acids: CSVEVLGLPRSNEKLFF. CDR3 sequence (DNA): TGCAGCGTTGAAGTACTTGGACTACCCAGGTCTAATGAAAAACTGTTTTTT.